Listed here are 9 T cell receptor beta chains from one sample, sequenced in a study of Graves' ophthalmopathy and Graves' hyperthyroidism. Beta-chain TCR CDR3 regions were amplified from RNA transcripts. Second-round multiplex PCR came after a first-round RT-PCR that employed HTBI primers. TCRdb ran MiXCR on the multiplex PCR reads and lists one entry per CDR3 protein. The sample lists 500,000 to 700,000 distinct CDR3 sequences, 20% to 25% occurring once. Specimen: peripheral blood. These TCRs come from a young woman with stable Graves' hyperthyroidism. Some clones in this sample may be carry-over from other donors' samples.

The chain is built from TRBV28 and TRBJ2-7; D not certain. The ends were cut back, 5 bases at V and 0 bases at J, with 11 bases in the middle. CDR1 and CDR2 (germline): MDHEN, SYDVKM. CDR3 length: 14 residues. The CDR3 sequence: CASSVPGSSYEQYF. CDR3 sequence (DNA): TGTGCCAGCAGTGTCCCTGGGTCCTCCTACGAGCAGTACTTC.

This clonotype was picked up many times. J is TRBJ1-3 and V is TRBV2; the D is unclear. V shed 2 bases and J shed 4 bases, with 9 bases lying between them. The CDR3 has 14 amino acids. Germline values: CDR1 SNHLY, CDR2 FYNNEI. CDR3 sequence: CASSEPGKGNTIYF. The CDR3 nucleotides read TGTGCCAGCAGTGAACCGGGAAAAGGAAACACCATATATTTT.

The rearrangement uses TRBV27 and TRBJ1-6; a possible D gene is TRBD1 (5 bases). V was pared by 1 base and J by 6 bases, with 10 bases between. CDR3 length: 15 residues. Germline assignment: CDR1 MNHEY and CDR2 SMNVEV (reference sequence). CDR3 sequence reads: CASSLLGVPNSPLHF. The CDR3 nucleotides read TGTGCCAGCAGTTTATTGGGGGTTCCTAATTCACCCCTCCACTTT.

This clonotype was observed many times. This sequence joins TRBV11-3 and TRBJ1-1; D gene ambiguous. From germline, CDR1 is SGHNT and CDR2 YENEEA. Trimming removed 4 bases from V and 1 base from J, with 13 bases in between. This CDR3 comprises 15 residues. The DNA of the CDR3 is TGTGCCAGCAGCTCGAGCCACGAACCGAACACTGAAGCTTTCTTT. It yields the protein CASSSSHEPNTEAFF.

This clonotype was seen repeatedly, ten times or more. A much larger clone lies a single base off, so this may be a read error. V and J are TRBV12-3 or TRBV12-4 and TRBJ1-1, with D hard to call. Trimming cost V 3 bases and J 3 bases, with 14 bases left between them. The CDR3 consists of 15 residues. The CDR3 DNA is TGTGCCAGCAGTTTTGTGAAGGGATCGGACACTGAAGCTTTCTTT. Translation gives CASSFVKGSDTEAFF.

The rearrangement links TRBV2 to TRBJ2-5; the match to TRBD2 covers 7 bases. This CDR3 is 14 amino acids long. J gave up 2 bases and V 6 bases, and 6 bases lay outside the gene matches. The germline V gene has CDR1 SNHLY and CDR2 FYNNEI. CDR3: CASRTDGRQETQYF. The CDR3 coding sequence is TGTGCCAGCAGGACCGACGGGAGGCAAGAGACCCAGTACTTC.

This clonotype was detected many times. The gene calls are TRBV27 and TRBJ2-2; the match to TRBD2 covers 9 bases. Trimming cost V 6 bases and J 7 bases; bases outside gene matches: 9. Germline V gene sequence: CDR1 MNHEY, CDR2 SMNVEV (reference sequence). The CDR3 has 15 residues. In nucleotides, the CDR3 is TGTGCCAGCAGCCGACCGGGACTAGCTATCGGGGAGCTGTTTTTT. This translates into CASSRPGLAIGELFF.

This clonotype was seen many times. This chain uses TRBV9 with TRBJ1-2, with D perhaps matching TRBD1 (5 bases). V was shortened by 1 base and J by 8 bases, with 15 bases between the two germline ends. The CDR3 runs to 14 residues. CDR1 and CDR2 from the germline V gene are SGDLS and YYNGEE. CDR3 coding DNA: TGTGCCAGCAGCGTAATGCAGGGAATCCAAGGCTACACCTTC. As protein: CASSVMQGIQGYTF. The full variable domain, in which reference TRBV9 and TRBJ1-2 provide the parts outside the CDR3, is DSGVTQTPKHLITATGQRVTLRCSPRSGDLSVYWYQQSLDQGLQFLIQYYNGEERAKGNILERFSAQQFPDLHSELNLSSLELGDSALYFCASSVMQGIQGYTFGSGTRLTVV.

This clonotype was counted once. The junction and the germline gene differ at one end; a read error may be behind it. V and J are TRBV12-3 or TRBV12-4 and TRBJ2-7, with D possibly matching TRBD1 (6 bases). The CDR3 has 14 amino acids. CDR3 sequence reads: CASSLYQGIYEQCF. The CDR3 DNA reads TGTGCCAGCAGTTTATATCAGGGGATCTACGAGCAGTGCTTC.